This TCR beta chain comes out of a study of CD4 T cells in relation to SARS-CoV-2 and coronaviruses. At the level of the study: Convalescent patients were under 10 males and 4 females; two were Hispanic.

80,000 to 100,000 naive or memory CD4+ cells were cultured with CEF peptides for 9 to 10 days. This CDR3 has 16 residues. Germline-derived CDR1 and CDR2 are SGHRS and YFSETQ. With regard to this clone: Its cognate antigen is unknown. The germline gene is not matched at one end of the junction; a read error may be the cause.

CEF-cultured naive and memory CD4+ T cell DNA got survey-level sequencing. The table came from immunoSEQ multiplex PCR; TCRdb's copy has only in-frame clones and leaves some out. The sample has some 43,000 clones, roughly 80% seen once. The rearrangement joins TRBV5-1 to TRBJ2-1, with a weak D call TRBD2 (6 bases). The sample was naive CD4+ T cells from PBMCs, cultured in vitro. Subset in this sample: naive CD4+ T cells isolated by negative enrichment. This TCR came from an adult with COVID-19. CDR3: CASSLGGTSDQNELFF. The CDR3 region has the DNA TGCGCCAGCAGCTTGGGAGGGACTTCGGACCAGAATGAGCTGTTCTTC.